Following are 29 T cell receptor beta chains from one sample sequenced in a study of control samples from healthy donors and cancer patients. Profiled with immunoSEQ multiplex PCR; TCRdb holds only in-frame clones, not every one. Of 70,000 or so clones in the sample, roughly 89% are singletons; the top ten hold around 20%. Sequencing was carried out using PBMCs. The origin of the receptors is a man between 60 and 75 years old with lung cancer.

This chain uses TRBV18 with TRBJ2-1; no definite D call. V was cut by 3 bases and J by 5 bases, with 8 bases left in between. The CDR3 runs to 13 residues. Per the germline V gene, CDR1 is KGHSH and CDR2 is LQKENI. The CDR3, as DNA: TGTGCCAGCTCACCTCCCTCAAACAATGAGCAGTTCTTC. Protein product: CASSPPSNNEQFF.

The genes are TRBV27 and TRBJ2-2; TRBD1 matches 10 bases. Germline trimming cut 9 bases from V and 3 bases from J; bases unmatched to any gene: 7. The CDR3 is made up of 15 amino acids. Germline V CDR1 and CDR2: MNHEY, SMNVEV (reference sequence). Here the CDR3 DNA reads TGTGCCAGTCGACAGGGGGCGGGCTACACCGGGGAGCTGTTTTTT. Amino acids: CASRQGAGYTGELFF.

V and J are TRBV7-3 and TRBJ2-5; D is ambiguous. This CDR3 comprises 15 residues. Per germline, CDR1 SGHTA and CDR2 FQGTGA. V was trimmed by 2 bases and J by 0 bases, leaving 10 bases between them. Here the CDR3 DNA reads TGTGCCAGCAGCTTAGACTCCTCGTACCAAGAGACCCAGTACTTC. Amino acid sequence: CASSLDSSYQETQYF.

This chain uses TRBV7-9 with TRBJ1-4, with 9 bases aligning to TRBD1. CDR1 and CDR2 (germline): SEHNR, FQNEAQ (reference sequence). CDR3 length equals 15 residues. With V trimmed by 5 bases and J by 4 bases, 5 bases remained unmatched. CDR3 loop: CASSIQTGGNEKLFF. The CDR3 DNA reads as TGTGCCAGCAGCATACAGACAGGGGGTAATGAAAAACTGTTTTTT.

The chain joins TRBV5-1 to TRBJ2-2; 8 bases are a match to TRBD2. V lost 3 bases and J lost 1; bases outside the gene matches: 8. The V gene's germline CDR1 is SGHRS and CDR2 YFSETQ. There are 17 residues in the CDR3. The DNA of the CDR3 is TGCGCCAGCAGCTACGGTTACGGGGGGGTGAACACCGGGGAGCTGTTTTTT. Its protein product is CASSYGYGGVNTGELFF.

The V call is TRBV7-2, the J call TRBJ2-7, with a possible D match to TRBD2 (6 bases). V was pared by 5 bases and J by 0 bases, with 17 bases between. The CDR3 is 16 amino acids. Germline-derived CDR1 and CDR2 are SGHTA and FQGNSA. DNA for the CDR3: TGTGCCAGCAGCCAAGACACGACTAGGAGCTCCTACGAGCAGTACTTC. Translating it yields CASSQDTTRSSYEQYF.

The chain has TRBV3-1 (or the pseudogene TRBV3-2) and TRBJ1-1; 9 nucleotides line up with TRBD1. The CDR3 contains 14 residues. Germline lookup yields CDR1 LGHDT and CDR2 YNNKEL (reference sequence). V shed 3 bases, J shed 4 bases, and the junction held 3 bases outside the gene matches. CDR3 sequence (DNA): TGTGCCAGCAGCCACCTGGACAGGGGCACTGAAGCTTTCTTT. This gives the protein CASSHLDRGTEAFF.

The V gene is TRBV11-3, the J gene TRBJ2-5; D uncertain. This CDR3 spans 14 amino acids. V gave up 5 bases and J gave up 4 bases, with 14 bases separating them. From germline, CDR1 is SGHNT and CDR2 YENEEA. The CDR3 DNA sequence: TGTGCCAGCAGCCCCGGGCCGTCGAGAGAGACCCAGTACTTC. It is translated as CASSPGPSRETQYF.

This chain uses TRBV18 with TRBJ2-6; possible D gene TRBD2, 5 bases. Trimming took 0 bases from V and 0 from J, leaving 9 bases between them. CDR3 length: 17 amino acids. Germline assignment: CDR1 KGHSH and CDR2 LQKENI. In nucleotides, the CDR3 is TGTGCCAGCTCACCACCGAGAGGGTTCTCTGGGGCCAACGTCCTGACTTTC. Amino acids: CASSPPRGFSGANVLTF.

CDR3 region: CATSDEVSEQFF. CDR3 nucleotides: TGTGCCACCAGTGATGAGGTTAGCGAGCAGTTCTTC. The chain joins TRBV24-1 to TRBJ2-1; the D is unclear. The germline V gene encodes CDR1 KGHDR and CDR2 SFDVKD. Trimming took off 3 bases at V and 10 bases at J, with 9 bases between the two ends. The CDR3 contains 12 residues.

The gene calls are TRBV19 and TRBJ1-1; 8 positions agree with TRBD1. This CDR3 is 14 amino acids long. Germline lookup yields CDR1 LNHDA and CDR2 SQIVND (reference sequence). V shed 6 bases, J shed 4 bases, and the junction held 7 bases outside the gene matches. CDR3 region: CASRTDRVITEAFF. The CDR3 DNA follows: TGTGCCAGTAGGACGGACAGGGTGATCACTGAAGCTTTCTTT.

This clone is judged medium-sized (0.01 to 0.1%). This chain joins TRBV2 and TRBJ2-7; D possibly corresponds to TRBD2 (6 bases). The V end lost 4 bases, the J end lost 4 bases, and 17 bases lay between the germline ends. The germline CDR1 and CDR2 sequences are SNHLY and FYNNEI. The CDR3 extends over 15 amino acids. The CDR3 reads CASSGLTSVRYEQYF. In DNA, the CDR3 is TGTGCCAGCAGTGGCCTGACTAGTGTGAGGTACGAGCAGTACTTC.

The chain couples TRBV18 to TRBJ1-1; the D is unclear. This CDR3 is 14 amino acids long. V lost 5 bases and J 5 bases, leaving 15 bases between the germline ends. CDR1 and CDR2 (germline): KGHSH, LQKENI. The CDR3 bases are TGTGCCAGCTCAGCTCTGGACTTGGGAACTGAAGCTTTCTTT. Its translation is CASSALDLGTEAFF.

CDR3 sequence: CASSFESGLVTDTQYF. The CDR3 nucleotides read TGTGCCAGCAGCTTTGAATCGGGACTAGTCACAGATACGCAGTATTTT. The rearrangement uses TRBV5-8 and TRBJ2-3, with 8 bases aligning to TRBD2. This CDR3 is built from 16 residues. Germline lookup yields CDR1 SGHTS and CDR2 YDEGEE. V was clipped by 2 bases and J by 2 bases; unmatched bases: 7.

The rearrangement links TRBV2 to TRBJ1-5; maybe TRBD1 (5 bases). Trimming pared 1 base from V and 7 bases from J, leaving 14 bases between. Germline lookup yields CDR1 SNHLY and CDR2 FYNNEI. CDR3 length: 15 amino acids. The DNA of the CDR3 is TGTGCCAGCAGTGAAGGCGAAGGGGCAGGGCAGCCCCAGCATTTT. Protein: CASSEGEGAGQPQHF.

The chain links TRBV3-1 (or the pseudogene TRBV3-2) to TRBJ2-1; TRBD1 aligns across 9 bases. The CDR3 is 15 amino acids. J was trimmed by 6 bases and V by 1 base; bases with no gene match: 4. CDR1 LGHDT and CDR2 YNNKEL come from the germline V gene (reference sequence). CDR3 sequence: CASSQAVGQGNEQFF. The CDR3 region has the DNA TGTGCCAGCAGCCAAGCGGTGGGACAGGGCAATGAGCAGTTCTTC.

The chain uses TRBV2 and TRBJ2-6; D may be TRBD1 or TRBD2 (5 bases each). The ends were cut back, 10 bases at V and 0 bases at J, with 19 bases in the middle. The CDR3 totals 17 residues. Germline V gene sequence: CDR1 SNHLY, CDR2 FYNNEI. In DNA form, the CDR3 reads TGTGCCACCCCCTCCGGGACGGAGAGCTCTGGGGCCAACGTCCTGACTTTC. As protein: CATPSGTESSGANVLTF.

The chain couples TRBV24-1 to TRBJ2-3; either TRBD1 or TRBD2 may fit D (5 bases each). The V end was cut by 5 bases, the J end by 3 bases, with 11 bases between. Germline V lookup: CDR1 KGHDR, CDR2 SFDVKD. The CDR3 length is 14 residues. This CDR3 reads CATSGGGRTDTQYF. CDR3 bases: TGTGCCACCAGTGGTGGGGGAAGGACAGATACGCAGTATTTT.

The CDR3 reads CASSLGLTTANYGYTF. The CDR3, as DNA: TGTGCCAGCAGCTTGGGCCTTACGACAGCTAACTATGGCTACACCTTC. The chain combines TRBV3-1 (or the pseudogene TRBV3-2) with TRBJ1-2; the D gene is possibly TRBD1 (5 bases). The germline V and J ends were trimmed by 5 bases and 0 bases, with 16 bases remaining between them. From germline, CDR1 is LGHDT and CDR2 YNNKEL (reference sequence). The length of the CDR3 is 16 residues.

V is TRBV18 and J is TRBJ2-7; TRBD1 matches 8 bases. CDR3 length: 15 amino acids. The trim removed 2 bases at V and 12 bases at J, leaving 15 bases unmatched. Per the germline V gene, CDR1 is KGHSH and CDR2 is LQKENI. CDR3 DNA sequence: TGTGCCAGCTCACCATCGGGACAGGAGAATCTTTTTCGGTACGTC. Protein product: CASSPSGQENLFRYV.

This clone has only one observation. The chain employs TRBV5-4 and TRBJ2-3; the D gene could be TRBD1 or TRBD2 (5 bases each). The V end lost 0 bases, the J end lost 2 bases, and 22 bases lay between the germline ends. CDR1 is SGHNT and CDR2 is YYREEE in the germline V gene (reference sequence). This CDR3 comprises 19 residues. In nucleotides, the CDR3 is TGTGCCAGCAGCTTGGAGATGGTAGGGGCGGTTCGGGACACAGATACGCAGTATTTT. Amino acids: CASSLEMVGAVRDTDTQYF.

The chain combines TRBV6-5 with TRBJ1-2; D unresolved. The CDR3 is 13 residues long. Deletions cut 6 bases from V and 4 bases from J, with 12 bases between. Germline CDR1 and CDR2: MNHEY and SVGAGI. The DNA of the CDR3 is TGTGCCAGCAGCCGCTTGCCCCCCTATGGCTACACCTTC. It translates to CASSRLPPYGYTF.

This sequence joins TRBV24-1 and TRBJ2-2; 7 bases are a match to TRBD1. Trimming took 10 bases from V and 0 from J; bases not matched to a gene: 4. The CDR3 has 14 residues. Germline V lookup: CDR1 KGHDR, CDR2 SFDVKD. As DNA, the CDR3 is TGTGCCACAAGAGACAGGGCGAACACCGGGGAGCTGTTTTTT. This sequence encodes CATRDRANTGELFF.

This clone was seen just once. The chain employs TRBV7-9 and TRBJ2-6; 11 bases are shared with TRBD1. V shed 5 bases and J 2 bases; nucleotides not matched to a gene: 8. The V gene's germline CDR1 is SEHNR and CDR2 FQNEAQ (reference sequence). The CDR3 has 18 residues. DNA of the CDR3: TGTGCCAGCAGCACCTACCGGGACAGGGGGGCTGGGGCCAACGTCCTGACTTTC. As protein: CASSTYRDRGAGANVLTF.

The rearrangement uses TRBV11-2 and TRBJ1-1; maybe TRBD1 (5 bases). CDR1 and CDR2 from the germline V gene are SGHAT and FQNNGV. Between the trimmed V and J ends, which lost 6 bases and 11 bases, there was a span of 10 bases. CDR3 size: 10 residues. This chain's CDR3 is CASSEGVAFF. CDR3 nucleotide sequence: TGTGCCAGCAGTGAAGGGGTCGCTTTCTTT.

The rearrangement joins TRBV5-6 to TRBJ2-3, with D uncertain. V shed 1 base and J shed 2 bases, with 11 bases lying between them. This CDR3 is 15 amino acids long. Per germline, CDR1 SGHDT and CDR2 YYEEEE. The CDR3 DNA follows: TGTGCCAGCAGCTTGTTCCGGGTTTCCACAGATACGCAGTATTTT. As protein: CASSLFRVSTDTQYF.

This clone was detected only a few times. V gene TRBV9 combines with J gene TRBJ2-5; no clear D. The CDR3 totals 12 residues. V lost 0 bases and J 5 bases, leaving 5 bases between the germline ends. In germline, CDR1 is SGDLS, CDR2 YYNGEE. The CDR3, as DNA: TGTGCCAGCAGCGTAGATACGGAGACCCAGTACTTC. Its translation is CASSVDTETQYF.

V gene TRBV3-1 (or the pseudogene TRBV3-2) combines with J gene TRBJ2-5; tentative D call: TRBD2 (7 bases). The V end was cut by 0 bases, the J end by 2 bases, with 13 bases between. Germline CDR1 is LGHDT and CDR2 is YNNKEL (reference sequence). The CDR3 consists of 16 residues. The CDR3 loop is CASSQEWRGPQETQYF. The CDR3 DNA reads as TGTGCCAGCAGCCAAGAGTGGCGGGGGCCACAAGAGACCCAGTACTTC.

The rearrangement uses TRBV6-2 or TRBV6-3 and TRBJ1-5, with no clear D. This CDR3 has 16 amino acids. In germline, CDR1 is MNHEY, CDR2 SVGEGT. The V end lost 2 bases, the J end lost 2 bases, and 13 bases lay between the germline ends. In nucleotides, the CDR3 is TGTGCCAGCAGTTACGAACCCTTCGGGGGCAATCAGCCCCAGCATTTT. Its translation is CASSYEPFGGNQPQHF.